Sequencing of this T cell receptor (beta chain) was carried out in a study of OX40 agonist ivuxolimab in advanced cancers. Only in-frame clones appear in the TCRdb table, and some are missing; sequencing was by immunoSEQ multiplex PCR. The data contain 60,000 to 90,000 clones, approximately 86% of them singletons. Between the trimmed V and J ends, which lost 0 bases and 5 bases, there was a span of 3 bases. CDR1 and CDR2 from the germline V gene are SGHDT and YYEEEE. The CDR3 consists of 12 residues. This sequence joins TRBV5-6 and TRBJ1-5; D gene unclear. The sequences come from CD4+ or CD8+ T cells sorted from blood, collected in a trial of the OX40 agonist ivuxolimab. The clonotype originates from an adult with an advanced solid tumor such as melanoma, head and neck, liver or kidney cancer. This CDR3 reads CASSLVDQPQHF. The CDR3 bases are TGTGCCAGCAGCTTGGTAGATCAGCCCCAGCATTTT.